Listed here are 30 T cell receptor beta chains from one sample, sequenced in a study of vaccination and CD4 T cells after COVID-19. The antigens of these receptors remain unknown. Scientists ran DNA taken from cultured CD4+ T cells through the Oncomine TCR Beta short-read assay for sequencing. Each CDR3 protein gets one entry after TCRdb re-called the PCR reads with MiXCR. Found here are around 13,000 distinct CDR3 sequences, 60% of them singletons; the top ten hold 9.5% to 15%. The treatment was: approximately 9-day PBMC culture with coronavirus spike peptide pools or control peptides (ViraFEST assay). The sample consisted of CD4+ T cells from blood, cultured in vitro. These receptors came from a human donor who had recovered from COVID-19.

Only a few counts were recorded for this clonotype. The chain is built from TRBV4-1 and TRBJ2-3; D unresolved. CDR1 is MGHRA and CDR2 is YSYEKL in the germline V gene. The CDR3 has 13 residues. V was clipped by 6 bases and J by 0 bases, with 7 bases between them. CDR3 in amino acids: CASRPVSTDTQYF. In DNA form, the CDR3 reads TGCGCCAGCAGACCAGTTAGCACAGATACGCAGTATTTT.

This clonotype occurred a few times. The V call is TRBV2, the J call TRBJ2-5; 8 positions agree with TRBD2. The CDR3 has 15 amino acids. Germline V lookup: CDR1 SNHLY, CDR2 FYNNEI. The ends lost 5 bases at V and 4 bases at J; junction bases unmatched: 9. The CDR3 bases are TGTGCCAGCAGTAGCGGGAGCCGCTCGGTAGAGACCCAGTACTTC. It is translated as CASSSGSRSVETQYF.

This sequence joins TRBV7-9 and TRBJ1-3; TRBD1 matches 8 bases. Germline V gives CDR1 SEHNR, CDR2 FQNEAQ (reference sequence). After removal of 6 bases from V and 2 bases from J, the junction contained 15 bases not matched to a gene. The CDR3 extends over 18 amino acids. The CDR3 spells CASSQIYRDRQTGNTIYF. For the CDR3, the DNA is TGTGCCAGCAGTCAGATCTATCGGGACAGGCAAACTGGAAACACCATATATTTT.

The rearrangement uses TRBV29-1 and TRBJ2-3, with 11 bases matching TRBD1. Germline-derived CDR1 and CDR2 are SQVTM and ANQGSEA. This CDR3 region has 17 residues. The V gene end was trimmed by 2 bases and the J gene end by 4 bases; junction bases not matched to a gene: 11. The CDR3 loop is CSVEFPLWGQGADTQYF. The DNA of the CDR3 is TGCAGCGTTGAATTCCCGCTTTGGGGACAGGGGGCAGATACGCAGTATTTT.

This sequence joins TRBV28 and TRBJ2-7; TRBD2 aligns across 9 bases. The CDR3 has 14 amino acids. Germline V gene lookup returns CDR1 MDHEN and CDR2 SYDVKM. V lost 4 bases to trimming and J lost 0 bases; unmatched junction nucleotides: 1. CDR3 protein: CASSYSGSSYEQYF. CDR3 coding DNA: TGTGCCAGCAGTTATAGCGGGAGCTCCTACGAGCAGTACTTC. The full variable domain, with the rest looked up from reference TRBV28 and TRBJ2-7, is DVKVTQSSRYLVKRTGEKVFLECVQDMDHENMFWYRQDPGLGLRLIYFSYDVKMKEKGDIPEGYSVSREKKERFSLILESASTNQTSMYLCASSYSGSSYEQYFGPGTRLTVT.

The rearrangement uses TRBV6-5 and TRBJ2-7; 7 nucleotides agree with TRBD1. CDR3 length: 16 amino acids. Germline assignment: CDR1 MNHEY and CDR2 SVGAGI. The V and J ends lost 2 bases and 5 bases, in that order; junction bases with no gene match: 12. This chain's CDR3 is CASSYLRGGAGHEQYF. CDR3 in DNA: TGTGCCAGCAGTTACCTTAGAGGGGGCGCAGGGCACGAGCAGTACTTC.

The sample holds a few counts of this clonotype. The chain uses TRBV2 and TRBJ1-5; the D is unclear. Germline CDR1 and CDR2: SNHLY and FYNNEI. The ends were cut back, 8 bases at V and 1 base at J, with 9 bases in the middle. The CDR3 is 13 residues long. The CDR3 protein is CASCWASNQPQHF. The DNA of the CDR3 is TGTGCCAGCTGCTGGGCAAGCAATCAGCCCCAGCATTTT.

The chain links TRBV28 to TRBJ1-2, with TRBD1 identical over 11 bases. The germline V gene encodes CDR1 MDHEN and CDR2 SYDVKM. The trim removed 5 bases at V and 3 bases at J, leaving 5 bases unmatched. The CDR3 loop spans 15 amino acids. CDR3 bases: TGTGCCAGCAGTGGTCCGGGACAGGGGGACTATGGCTACACCTTC. This codes for CASSGPGQGDYGYTF.

This chain uses TRBV7-2 with TRBJ2-2; weak D call: TRBD1 (6 bases). V was shortened by 5 bases and J by 1 base, with 8 bases between the two germline ends. The CDR3 runs to 14 residues. Looked up from germline, CDR1 is SGHTA and CDR2 is FQGNSA. The CDR3 DNA sequence: TGTGCCAGCAGCCCGGGACAGAACACCGGGGAGCTGTTTTTT. Encoded protein: CASSPGQNTGELFF.

The chain is built from TRBV10-1 and TRBJ1-6; 7 bases line up with TRBD1. The CDR3 runs to 15 residues. Germline-derived CDR1 and CDR2 are WNHNN and SYGVQD (reference sequence). V lost 3 bases and J lost 9; bases outside the gene matches: 8. The CDR3 DNA reads as TGCGCCAGCAGTGAAGAGGGGGCCCTCCCTTCACCCCTCCACTTT. Amino acid sequence: CASSEEGALPSPLHF.

The rearrangement uses TRBV20-1 and TRBJ1-1; 7 bases align to TRBD1. After removal of 6 bases from V and 1 base from J, the junction contained 8 bases not matched to a gene. Looked up from germline, CDR1 is DFQATT and CDR2 is SNEGSKA (reference sequence). This CDR3 region has 14 residues. CDR3 loop: CSARRGGPNTEAFF. Here the CDR3 DNA reads TGCAGTGCACGCAGAGGGGGCCCGAACACTGAAGCTTTCTTT.

The gene calls are TRBV20-1 and TRBJ1-1; 8 positions match TRBD1. Germline CDR1 and CDR2: DFQATT and SNEGSKA (reference sequence). The CDR3 consists of 13 residues. Trimming at V came to 8 bases and at J to 2 bases, leaving 7 bases not matched to a gene. CDR3: CSPGQGSNTEAFF. DNA of the CDR3: TGCAGTCCCGGACAGGGCAGCAACACTGAAGCTTTCTTT.

This clonotype was observed a few times. The CDR3 protein is CASTSPGQIQETQYF. The DNA for the CDR3 is TGTGCCAGCACCAGTCCGGGACAGATACAAGAGACCCAGTACTTC. The chain has TRBV7-2 and TRBJ2-5; 7 nucleotides match TRBD1. V lost 7 bases and J lost 2; bases outside the gene matches: 10. The CDR3 contains 15 residues. The germline CDR1 and CDR2 sequences are SGHTA and FQGNSA. Combining the CDR3 with reference TRBV7-2 and TRBJ2-5 gives the whole variable domain GAGVSQSPSNKVTEKGKDVELRCDPISGHTALYWYRQSLGQGLEFLIYFQGNSAPDKSGLPSDRFSAERTGGSVSTLTIQRTQQEDSAVYLCASTSPGQIQETQYFGPGTRLLVL.

This clonotype showed up just a few times. This chain connects TRBV2 to TRBJ2-3; D not resolved. Per germline, CDR1 SNHLY and CDR2 FYNNEI. V was trimmed by 7 bases and J by 2 bases, leaving 7 bases between them. The CDR3 is 12 amino acids. The CDR3 sequence: CASIPDTDTQYF. The CDR3 DNA reads TGTGCCAGCATCCCCGACACAGATACGCAGTATTTT.

The chain joins TRBV6-1 to TRBJ2-2, with 7 positions matching TRBD2. V lost 10 bases to trimming and J lost 3 bases; unmatched junction nucleotides: 11. This CDR3 is built from 15 residues. Germline V lookup: CDR1 MNHNS, CDR2 SASEGT. The CDR3 sequence: CAILPAGVYTGELFF. DNA of the CDR3: TGTGCCATCCTCCCGGCGGGGGTTTACACCGGGGAGCTGTTTTTT.

The gene calls are TRBV25-1 and TRBJ2-7, with a weak D call TRBD1 (6 bases). CDR1 MGHDK and CDR2 SYGVNS come from the germline V gene. This CDR3 is 15 amino acids long. The V end was cut by 2 bases, the J end by 2 bases, with 13 bases between. CDR3 loop: CASSEQRQDPYEQYF. The CDR3 nucleotides read TGTGCCAGCAGTGAACAAAGACAGGACCCCTACGAGCAGTACTTC.

The chain has TRBV5-4 and TRBJ2-3; maybe TRBD1 (6 bases). Per germline, CDR1 SGHNT and CDR2 YYREEE (reference sequence). The germline V and J ends were trimmed by 7 bases and 2 bases, with 26 bases remaining between them. This CDR3 is 18 amino acids long. The CDR3 protein is CASPPDRERWGPTDTQYF. The CDR3 DNA sequence: TGTGCCAGCCCCCCGGACCGCGAGCGCTGGGGGCCCACAGATACGCAGTATTTT.

This clonotype was observed a few times. The rearrangement uses TRBV12-3 or TRBV12-4 and TRBJ1-2, with 9 nucleotides matching TRBD1. V gave up 5 bases and J gave up 7 bases; unmatched junction bases: 5. The CDR3 has 13 residues. The CDR3 nucleotides read TGTGCCAGCAGTCCACAGGGGGCTCGTGGCTACACCTTC. Encoded protein: CASSPQGARGYTF.

V gene TRBV15 combines with J gene TRBJ2-5; D gene uncertain. CDR1 is LNHNV, CDR2 YYDKDF, per germline (reference sequence). CDR3 length equals 13 residues. V was clipped by 0 bases and J by 3 bases, with 5 bases between them. This CDR3 is CATSRDREETQYF. In DNA, the CDR3 is TGTGCCACCAGCAGAGACCGGGAAGAGACCCAGTACTTC. Combining the CDR3 with reference TRBV15 and TRBJ2-5 gives the whole variable domain DAMVIQNPRYQVTQFGKPVTLSCSQTLNHNVMYWYQQKSSQAPKLLFHYYDKDFNNEADTPDNFQSRRPNTSFCFLDIRSPGLGDTAMYLCATSRDREETQYFGPGTRLLVL.

This chain joins TRBV10-3 and TRBJ2-1; the match to TRBD1 covers 7 bases. V lost 8 bases, J lost 4 bases, and 5 bases stayed unmatched. The CDR3 consists of 13 residues. Germline-derived CDR1 and CDR2 are ENHRY and SYGVKD. CDR3 nucleotides: TGTGCCATCGGGGACAGAAATTACAATGAGCAGTTCTTC. It translates to CAIGDRNYNEQFF.

The chain uses TRBV27 and TRBJ2-5; 13 bases are a match to TRBD2. The V and J ends lost 6 bases and 5 bases, in that order; junction bases with no gene match: 12. This CDR3 is built from 17 residues. In germline, CDR1 is MNHEY, CDR2 SMNVEV (reference sequence). The DNA of the CDR3 is TGTGCCAGCAGAGCTCCTCGTGGACTAGCGGGAGTGGAGACCCAGTACTTC. Amino acids: CASRAPRGLAGVETQYF.

There are a few counts of this clonotype. The genes are TRBV6-1 and TRBJ1-5, with D hard to call. V lost 6 bases, J lost 4 bases, and 7 bases lay in between. The V gene's germline CDR1 is MNHNS and CDR2 SASEGT. This CDR3 comprises 12 residues. The CDR3, as DNA: TGTGCCAGCAGAAAGCCTAATCAGCCCCAGCATTTT. Translated: CASRKPNQPQHF.

The chain joins TRBV12-3 or TRBV12-4 to TRBJ2-6; maybe TRBD1 (6 bases). V dropped 6 bases and J dropped 0 bases, with 15 bases sitting between them. This CDR3 comprises 17 residues. This chain's CDR3 is CASRTTGSSSGANVLTF. DNA of the CDR3: TGTGCCAGCAGGACGACAGGCTCAAGCTCTGGGGCCAACGTCCTGACTTTC.

This chain joins TRBV7-9 and TRBJ2-2; either TRBD1 or TRBD2 may fit D (6 bases each). This CDR3 contains 16 residues. With 3 bases removed from V and 2 bases from J, the gap between germline ends came to 13 bases. Germline CDR1 reads SEHNR; CDR2 reads FQNEAQ (reference sequence). CDR3 bases: TGTGCCAGCAGCTTGGGGGGCGGAACAAACACCGGGGAGCTGTTTTTT. Protein: CASSLGGGTNTGELFF.

The chain has TRBV7-2 and TRBJ2-7; a possible D gene is TRBD1 (5 bases). V lost 5 bases, J lost 0 bases, and 14 bases lay in between. This CDR3 comprises 15 residues. CDR1 is SGHTA, CDR2 FQGNSA, per germline. The CDR3 loop reads CASSPRQGSSYEQYF. DNA of the CDR3: TGTGCCAGCAGCCCCCGGCAGGGCAGCTCCTACGAGCAGTACTTC.

The rearrangement joins TRBV6-1 to TRBJ1-5, with D possibly TRBD1 on 6 matching bases. Trimming took 6 bases from V and 4 from J, leaving 10 bases between them. The CDR3 totals 13 residues. The germline gives CDR1 MNHNS, CDR2 SASEGT. CDR3 sequence: CASRSTGNQPQHF. CDR3 bases: TGTGCCAGCAGATCAACAGGGAATCAGCCCCAGCATTTT.

A few counts support this clonotype. This chain joins TRBV10-2 and TRBJ1-1; D call uncertain. The CDR3 spans 14 residues. Germline V gene lookup returns CDR1 WSHSY and CDR2 SAAADI. V was shortened by 3 bases and J by 2 bases, with 10 bases between the two germline ends. CDR3: CASSERYSNTEAFF. Written as DNA, the CDR3 is TGCGCCAGCAGTGAACGGTACTCAAACACTGAAGCTTTCTTT.

This chain joins TRBV15 and TRBJ2-3; D not resolved. Germline loops: CDR1 LNHNV, CDR2 YYDKDF (reference sequence). The CDR3 runs to 12 residues. V was cut by 0 bases and J by 10 bases, with 8 bases left in between. DNA for the CDR3: TGTGCCACCAGCAGAGATGGTCTTGCGCAGTATTTT. Protein sequence: CATSRDGLAQYF.

V usage is TRBV6-5 and J usage is TRBJ1-4; no reliable D call. Deletions cut 4 bases from V and 7 bases from J, with 13 bases between. The CDR3 has 14 residues. CDR1 and CDR2 (germline): MNHEY, SVGAGI. The CDR3 nucleotides read TGTGCCAGCAGTTCCCAAGGATCGCTTGAAAAACTGTTTTTT. Amino acid sequence: CASSSQGSLEKLFF.

This sequence joins TRBV2 and TRBJ2-5; D ambiguous. V lost 3 bases and J 0 bases, leaving 5 bases between the germline ends. The CDR3 loop spans 13 amino acids. Germline assignment: CDR1 SNHLY and CDR2 FYNNEI. In DNA, the CDR3 is TGTGCCAGCAGTGATAACAACCAAGAGACCCAGTACTTC. It specifies CASSDNNQETQYF.